This T cell receptor beta chain was recovered during a study of shared clonotypes between healthy human individuals. This CDR3 region has 11 residues. Between the trimmed V and J ends, which lost 5 bases and 10 bases, there was a span of 11 bases. The germline gives CDR1 SEHNR, CDR2 FQNEAQ (reference sequence). Using immunoSEQ multiplex PCR, the repertoire was profiled, and TCRdb retains in-frame clones only, with some absent. Here the sample spans about 1,500,000 clones, about 96% being singletons. Each donor was a Caucasian adult residing in Nashville, Tennessee. The chain employs TRBV7-9 and TRBJ1-2; TRBD1 is a possible D gene (6 bases). The TCR comes from a man younger than 40 in good health. What was sequenced was naive CD4+ T cells sorted from blood. Regarding subset: CD45RA+ positively selected. CDR3 in amino acids: CASSHGQSYTF. Written as DNA, the CDR3 is TGTGCCAGCAGCCATGGACAGTCCTACACCTTC.